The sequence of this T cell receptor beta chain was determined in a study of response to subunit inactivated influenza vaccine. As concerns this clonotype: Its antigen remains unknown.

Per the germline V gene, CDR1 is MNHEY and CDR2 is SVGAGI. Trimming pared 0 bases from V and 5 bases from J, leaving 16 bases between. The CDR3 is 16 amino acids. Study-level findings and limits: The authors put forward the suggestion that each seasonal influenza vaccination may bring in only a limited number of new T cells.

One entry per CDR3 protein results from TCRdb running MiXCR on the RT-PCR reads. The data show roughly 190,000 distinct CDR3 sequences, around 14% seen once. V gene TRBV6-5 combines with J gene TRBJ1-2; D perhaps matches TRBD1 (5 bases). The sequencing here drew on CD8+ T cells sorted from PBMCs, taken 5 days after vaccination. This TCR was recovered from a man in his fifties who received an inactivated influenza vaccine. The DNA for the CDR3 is TGTGCCAGCAGTTACTCCCCGGGGGAGGTCTCTTATGGCTACACCTTC. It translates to CASSYSPGEVSYGYTF.